A selection of T cell receptor beta chains follows, all from one sample in a study of cytomegalovirus exposure and HLA in healthy donors. Data came from immunoSEQ multiplex PCR; TCRdb stores just in-frame clones and leaves some out. Of about 170,000 clones in the sample, about 85% are singletons; the top ten hold approximately 2.3%. The sequenced sample was PBMCs. These receptors originate from a man younger than 35 in good health and CMV-seropositive. The CDR3 runs from the conserved cysteine through the conserved F or W. The size of a clone is reported for some rows only, either as once, few or many, or as a class for expanded clones.

clone size | CDR3 length | J gene | V gene | CDR3 protein
- | 15 | TRBJ1-1 | TRBV6-6 | CASSYSDRGGTEAFF
few | 17 | TRBJ2-1 | TRBV2 | CASSESRGLAGENEQFF
- | 16 | TRBJ2-2 | TRBV6-6 | CASNSYRTDNTGELFF
- | 13 | TRBJ1-4 | TRBV6-1 | CASSGQGPEKLFF
- | 11 | TRBJ2-7 | TRBV7-9 | CASSHSYEQYF
- | 14 | TRBJ1-1 | TRBV18 | CASSPLAVNTEAFF
- | 15 | TRBJ2-5 | TRBV7-9 | CASSFPGQPQETQYF
- | 15 | TRBJ2-3 | TRBV27 | CASSYTQVSTDTQYF
- | 16 | TRBJ2-7 | TRBV27 | CASSLAITGQAGEQYF
- | 17 | TRBJ2-2 | TRBV28 | CASSFPVAGGPRGELFF
- | 17 | TRBJ2-5 | TRBV4-1 | CASSQTLPRGLEETQYF
- | 12 | TRBJ1-2 | TRBV14 | CASSQHRQGYTF
- | 17 | TRBJ2-5 | TRBV4-2 | CASSQDHTTSREMAQYF
- | 14 | TRBJ2-7 | TRBV5-6 | CASSLAGQGDEQYF
- | 16 | TRBJ2-7 | TRBV6-5 | CASSYSSRRASYEQYF
- | 19 | TRBJ1-2 | TRBV7-2 | CASSSPGPGQHLSNYGYTF
- | 18 | TRBJ1-4 | TRBV9 | CASSPRGGAGATNEKLFF
- | 15 | TRBJ2-1 | TRBV2 | CASSTGLAPYNEQFF
once | 13 | TRBJ2-1 | TRBV19 | CASMGQGANEQFF
- | 12 | TRBJ1-2 | TRBV19 | CASSITGYGYTF
once | 12 | TRBJ2-1 | TRBV7-9 | CASGVAYNEQFF
- | 17 | TRBJ1-2 | TRBV19 | CASSPGRTSYTNYGYTF
- | 14 | TRBJ2-6 | TRBV5-6 | CASSGDVGANVLTF